This T cell receptor (beta chain) was profiled in a study of CD8 T cells in Susac syndrome (dated 2019 in TCRdb). Notes on the research overall: Repertoire sequencing was used to test whether CD8+ T cell activation and differentiation in Susac syndrome was antigen driven. Overall results and qualifications from the work: The study acknowledged that relatively few individuals were included in the TCR sequencing and HLA analysis.

Looking up the germline V gene yields CDR1 LGHNA and CDR2 YNFKEQ. Between the V and J ends, shortened by 3 bases and 1 base respectively, the junction contains 14 bases. Taken from cysteine to phenylalanine, the CDR3 has 16 residues. Kept here is only the CDR3 DNA, which spans 48 bases and is read in frame from base 1. RNA was extracted using the RNeasy kit, and roughly 0.5 to 1 ug of the RNA was reverse transcribed with random hexamers. The immunoSEQ multiplex PCR assay, covering 54 Vbeta and 13 Jbeta segments, was used to amplify TCR beta CDR3 regions. PCR amplification bias was corrected using a synthetic template baseline for primer optimization and computational correction. As for the original processing: Reads were assigned to V, D and J genes according to IMGT and analyzed in immunoSEQ Analyzer, with only productive sequences retained. Clonality was calculated as one minus the Shannon entropy normalized by log2 of the number of productive unique sequences. For each patient and control, public and private clones were evaluated among the 100 most prevalent clones. Susac-specific clones were defined as absent from healthy and MS cohorts, over a thousand published viral clones and other ImmuneACCESS disease sequences. The public reads were reprocessed in TCRdb via fastp at Q25 and MiXCR, keeping in-frame beta chains. Each entry is one CDR3 protein sequence, shown with its most common DNA and genes. The V and J calls were not made by the authors but by TCRdb's processing. The table for this sample lists approximately 180,000 distinct CDR3 sequences; approximately 95% of them were counted only once. The ten largest clones take up approximately 0.1% of the sample.

Of note for this clonotype: This clone's antigen is unknown. No per-base quality is available; no much larger clone lies one base away.

Peripheral blood CD8+ and CD4+ T cells from healthy donors, Susac syndrome patients and multiple sclerosis patients were profiled using high-throughput TCR beta sequencing. Treatment-naive patients with stable or active relapsing-remitting disease fulfilling revised McDonald criteria were used as multiple sclerosis controls. Bulk CD8+ and CD4+ T cells were purified by magnetic negative isolation, whereas CD8+ TEMRA cells were enriched by FACS. Blood was collected in EDTA tubes and processed within 24 hours, with PBMCs isolated through density gradient centrifugation. PBMCs intended for TCR sequencing were cryopreserved in liquid nitrogen and were subsequently thawed in a 37 degrees C water bath. A purity of at least 90% was achieved for sorted or isolated CD4+, CD8+ and CD8+ TEMRA cells.

The sequenced sample consisted of CD4+ T cells from PBMCs. The chain is assembled from TRBV4-2 and TRBJ2-3, with the D gene possibly TRBD1 or TRBD2, each one fitting 5 bases. The TCR comes from a human donor with multiple sclerosis. The CDR3 here reads CASSHHRDHRTDTQYF. The base sequence is TGTGCCAGCAGCCACCATAGGGACCACCGCACAGATACGCAGTATTTT.